The T cell receptor beta chain under discussion was sequenced for a study of blood T cell repertoires in COVID-19. Turning to the study itself: Samples taken during acute and convalescent COVID-19 were collected in the United States, Italy and Spain.

In assigning cohorts, the study relied on participant-reported clinical history. Under the authors' procedure: Cell counts per sample came from amplifying reference gene primers. Repertoires were generated with immunoSEQ multiplex PCR, while TCRdb's copy carries only in-frame clones and drops some. The D gene and trimming were derived from the DNA, and the V and J assignments and clone size from that table. Found here are about 210,000 clones, 80% to 90% of them singletons; the top ten hold approximately 8.2%. This clone has a single count. Trimming took 4 bases from V and 1 from J, leaving 14 bases between them. Per germline, CDR1 SGDLS and CDR2 YYNGEE. CDR3 size: 15 residues.

The gene calls are TRBV9 and TRBJ1-1; D is perhaps TRBD1 (6 bases). Sequencing input: PBMCs or T cells enriched from blood (not recorded which). This receptor was taken from a young woman who had recovered from COVID-19. CDR3 sequence (DNA): TGTGCCAGCAGCCCCCACAGGGATCGGAACACTGAAGCTTTCTTT. Translated: CASSPHRDRNTEAFF.